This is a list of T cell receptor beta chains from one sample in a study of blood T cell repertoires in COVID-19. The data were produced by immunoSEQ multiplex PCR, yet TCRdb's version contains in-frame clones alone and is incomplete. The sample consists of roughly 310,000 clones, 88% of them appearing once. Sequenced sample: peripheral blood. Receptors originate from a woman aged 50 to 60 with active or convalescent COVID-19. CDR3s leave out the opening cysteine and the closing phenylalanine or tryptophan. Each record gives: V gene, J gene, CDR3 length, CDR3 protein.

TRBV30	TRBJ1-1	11	AWSNWQGTEAF
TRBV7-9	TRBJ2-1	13	ASSQTSGGYNEQF
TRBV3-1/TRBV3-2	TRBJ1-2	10	ASSPDRGGYT
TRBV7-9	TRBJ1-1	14	ASSPPRGQLGTEAF
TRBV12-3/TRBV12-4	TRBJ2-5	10	ASSLLAGTQY
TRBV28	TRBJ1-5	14	ASTPIEGFGNQPQH
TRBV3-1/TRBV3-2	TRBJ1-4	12	ASSQGTGREKLF
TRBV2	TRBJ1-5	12	ASREDSYNQPQH
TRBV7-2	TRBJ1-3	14	ASSLNHGSSGNTIY
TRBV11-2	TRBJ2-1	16	ASSITRDRVVSYNEQF
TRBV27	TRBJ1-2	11	ASSLQGSYGYT
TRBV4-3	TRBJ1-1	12	ASSHYGGDTEAF
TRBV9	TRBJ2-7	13	ASSVGLIASYEQY
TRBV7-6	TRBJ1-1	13	ASSLGLNMNTEAF
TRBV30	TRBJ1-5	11	ACSRQGGQPQH
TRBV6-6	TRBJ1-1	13	ASSYSLTANTEAF
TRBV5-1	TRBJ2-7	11	ASSLEDRSWQY
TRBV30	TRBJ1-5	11	AWSGGGNQPQH
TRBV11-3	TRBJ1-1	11	ASSFYADTEAF
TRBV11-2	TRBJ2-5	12	ASSRTGGKETQY
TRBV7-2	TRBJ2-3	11	ASSLATANTQY
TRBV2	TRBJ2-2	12	ASSPTVNTGELF
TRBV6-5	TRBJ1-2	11	ASSQGAQNGYT
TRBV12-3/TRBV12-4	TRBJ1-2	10	ASSLGEGGYT
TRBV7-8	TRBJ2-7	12	ASSPRDSIYEQY
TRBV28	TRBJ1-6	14	ASSSAGGPYNSPLH
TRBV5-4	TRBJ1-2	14	ASSLGPQGNFYGYT
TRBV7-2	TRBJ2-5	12	ASRESGGAETQY
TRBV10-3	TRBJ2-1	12	AISTSGSSDEQF
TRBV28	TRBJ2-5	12	ASSLGQRWETQY
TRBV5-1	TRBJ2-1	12	ASKAGGFINEQF